This T cell receptor (beta chain) came from a study of T cell responses to AZD1222 COVID-19 vaccine. Method: immunoSEQ multiplex PCR; TCRdb's copy keeps in-frame clones and lacks some. The sample consists of 120,000 or so clones, about 90% of them appearing once. General study findings and limits: Most donors were white British, females outnumbered males, and clonal diversity was possibly underestimated.

V shed 3 bases and J shed 0 bases, with 9 bases lying between them. Germline CDR1 SGHTA, CDR2 FQGNSA. This CDR3 is built from 15 residues. About this clone: Its antigen is unidentified.

V gene TRBV7-2 combines with J gene TRBJ1-3, with a weak D call TRBD1 (5 bases). The clonotype comes from an adult in good health. This material consisted of peripheral blood, taken on day 0 of AZD1222 vaccination. Here the CDR3 reads CASSFGQISGNTIYF. CDR3 coding DNA: TGTGCCAGCAGCTTCGGACAAATCTCTGGAAACACCATATATTTT.